The text below deals with one T cell receptor beta chain. This clone's antigen is unknown. No much larger clone exists at a distance of one base, and base qualities are not known. This sample was taken from a study of blood T cell repertoires in COVID-19 (dated by TCRdb to 2019 to 2021). Looking at the study overall: Samples from collaborators originated in the United States, Italy and Spain and spanned both the acute and convalescent phases of COVID-19. The dataset comprised deeply sampled blood TCRbeta repertoires from subjects exposed to, actively infected with, or recovered from COVID-19. Where available, HLA class I and class II types were obtained from metadata supplied by the sample provider rather than from assay-based typing. A freely available public database, intended as a resource for researchers studying the immune response to SARS-CoV-2, is where the repertoires were released. The samples were drawn from two sources: the first 160 participants of the ongoing ImmuneRACE study, and 1,000 to 1,500 subjects contributed by 6 global collaborators. Nearly every sample came with metadata listing a de-identified subject ID, COVID-19 status, age in years and sex. The prospective study material was composed of cDNA or gDNA derived from T cells, B-cell-depleted T cells, or PBMCs.

Study-wide findings and limitations: How much clinical and demographic metadata was included differed by source and by participant, and the metadata was provided uncurated.

TCRbeta CDR3 regions were amplified from genomic DNA by means of the immunoSEQ Assay, a bias-controlled multiplex PCR. Processing in the source paper ran as follows. Nucleated cell counts per sample were estimated from amplification of reference gene primers within the assay. To quantify the absolute abundance of each unique TCRbeta CDR3 rearrangement, sequence reads were collapsed and filtered. Productive Simpson clonality was computed per sample as the square root of Simpson's diversity index over productive rearrangements. TCRdb stores this immuneACCESS table with in-frame sequences only. Part of the clones is absent; in the studies checked, under half of the shortfall reflects unresolved V genes, and no reason is known for the rest. The V and J calls and clone size are taken from that table; D and trimming were inferred from the DNA. This sample holds 85,000 to 100,000 clones; around 84% were observed only once. The top ten clonotypes cover roughly a sixth of the sample.

Each collaborating institution followed its own protocols to collect whole blood in K2EDTA tubes. For TCRbeta analysis, collaborators shipped samples as frozen whole blood, isolated PBMCs, or DNA extracted from either of those sample types. V is cut by 4 bases and J by 5 bases, and the space between the germline ends is 6 bases. CDR1 and CDR2 are read off the germline V gene (reference sequence) as GTSNPN and SVGIG. Including cysteine and phenylalanine, the CDR3 has 11 amino acids. Here the CDR3 DNA is all that survives: 33 bases in frame from base 1. This receptor was taken from a woman in her sixties with acute or convalescent COVID-19. The sample was peripheral blood. Recombination linked TRBV30 to TRBJ2-1; the D gene identity is not certain. For the CDR3, the sequence is CAWTQNNEQFF. The nucleotide sequence is TGTGCCTGGACGCAGAACAATGAGCAGTTCTTC.